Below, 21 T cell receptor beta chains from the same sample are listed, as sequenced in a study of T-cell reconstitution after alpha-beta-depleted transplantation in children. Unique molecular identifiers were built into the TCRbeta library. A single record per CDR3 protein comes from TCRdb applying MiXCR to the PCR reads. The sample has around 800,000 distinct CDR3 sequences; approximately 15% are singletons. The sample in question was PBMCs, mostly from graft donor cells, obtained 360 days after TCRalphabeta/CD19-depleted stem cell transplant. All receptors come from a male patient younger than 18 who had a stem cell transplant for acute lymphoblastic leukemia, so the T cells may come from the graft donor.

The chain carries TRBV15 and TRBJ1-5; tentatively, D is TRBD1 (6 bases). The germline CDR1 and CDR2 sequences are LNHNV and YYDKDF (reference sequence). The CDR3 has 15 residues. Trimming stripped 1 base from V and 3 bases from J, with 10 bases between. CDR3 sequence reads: CATSRGGAANQPQHF. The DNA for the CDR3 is TGTGCCACCAGCAGAGGGGGGGCAGCCAATCAGCCCCAGCATTTT.

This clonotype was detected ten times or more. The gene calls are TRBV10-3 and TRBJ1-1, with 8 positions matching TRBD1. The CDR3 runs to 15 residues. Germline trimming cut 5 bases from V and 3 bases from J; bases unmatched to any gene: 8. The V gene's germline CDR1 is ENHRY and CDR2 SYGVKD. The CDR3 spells CAISRDRPGDTEAFF. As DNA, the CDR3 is TGTGCCATCAGTCGGGACAGGCCGGGGGACACTGAAGCTTTCTTT.

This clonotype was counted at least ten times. CDR3 sequence reads: CSAGTGTAKGEYEQYF. The CDR3 DNA reads TGCAGTGCTGGTACCGGGACAGCCAAGGGAGAATACGAGCAGTACTTC. The chain carries TRBV20-1 and TRBJ2-7; TRBD1 agrees at 7 bases. Germline assignment: CDR1 DFQATT and CDR2 SNEGSKA (reference sequence). V lost 5 bases to trimming and J lost 4 bases; unmatched junction nucleotides: 17. The length of the CDR3 is 16 residues.

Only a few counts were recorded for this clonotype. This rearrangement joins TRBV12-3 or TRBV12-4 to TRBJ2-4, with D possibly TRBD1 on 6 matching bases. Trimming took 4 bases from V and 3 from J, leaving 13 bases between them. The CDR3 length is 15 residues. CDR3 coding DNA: TGTGCCAGCAGTTGGGGTTCAGGGGTCAAAAACATTCAGTACTTC. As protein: CASSWGSGVKNIQYF.

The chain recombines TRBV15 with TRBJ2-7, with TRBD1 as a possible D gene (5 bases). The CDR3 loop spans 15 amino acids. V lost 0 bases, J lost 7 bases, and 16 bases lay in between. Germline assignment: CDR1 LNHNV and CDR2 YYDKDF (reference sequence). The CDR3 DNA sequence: TGTGCCACCAGCAGAGATCGGGCAACAGGAGAGGAGCAGTACTTC. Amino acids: CATSRDRATGEEQYF.

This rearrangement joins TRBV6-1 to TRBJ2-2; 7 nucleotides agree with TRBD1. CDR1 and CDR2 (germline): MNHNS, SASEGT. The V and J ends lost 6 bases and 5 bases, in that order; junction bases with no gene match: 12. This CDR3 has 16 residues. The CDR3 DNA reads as TGTGCCAGCAGCGCCCAGGGGGTTTGGAGAACCGGGGAGCTGTTTTTT. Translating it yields CASSAQGVWRTGELFF.

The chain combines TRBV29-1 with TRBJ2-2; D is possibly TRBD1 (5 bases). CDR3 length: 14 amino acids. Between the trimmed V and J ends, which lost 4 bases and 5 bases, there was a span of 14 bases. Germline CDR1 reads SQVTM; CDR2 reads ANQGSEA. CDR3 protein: CSVGQRLTTGELFF. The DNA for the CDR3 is TGCAGCGTTGGACAGCGTCTCACGACCGGGGAGCTGTTTTTT.

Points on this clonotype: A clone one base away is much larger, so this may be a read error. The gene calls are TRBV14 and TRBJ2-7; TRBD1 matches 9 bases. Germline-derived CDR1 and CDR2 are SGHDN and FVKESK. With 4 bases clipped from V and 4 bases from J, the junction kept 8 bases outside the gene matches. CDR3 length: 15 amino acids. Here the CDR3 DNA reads TGTGCCAGCAGCCTGACAGGGGGGATGTCATACGAGCAGTACTTC. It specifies CASSLTGGMSYEQYF.

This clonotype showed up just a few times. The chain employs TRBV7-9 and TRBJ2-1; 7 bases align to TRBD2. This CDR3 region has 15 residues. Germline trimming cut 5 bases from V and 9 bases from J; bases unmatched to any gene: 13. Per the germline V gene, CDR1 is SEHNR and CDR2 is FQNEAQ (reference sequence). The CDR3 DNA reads TGTGCCAGCAGCCCACGGCGGGAGCAAATCGGTGAGCAGTTCTTC. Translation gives CASSPRREQIGEQFF.

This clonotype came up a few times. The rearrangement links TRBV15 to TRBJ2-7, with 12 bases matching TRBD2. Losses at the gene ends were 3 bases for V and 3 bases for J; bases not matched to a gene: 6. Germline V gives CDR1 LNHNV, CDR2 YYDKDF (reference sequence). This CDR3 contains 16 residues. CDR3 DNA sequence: TGTGCCACCAGCAGGGCCAGACTAGCGGGAGTCTACGAGCAGTACTTC. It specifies CATSRARLAGVYEQYF.

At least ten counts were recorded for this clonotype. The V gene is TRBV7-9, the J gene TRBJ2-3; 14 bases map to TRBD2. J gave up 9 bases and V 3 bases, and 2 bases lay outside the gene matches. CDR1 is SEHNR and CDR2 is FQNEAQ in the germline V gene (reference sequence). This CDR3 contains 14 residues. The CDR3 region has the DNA TGTGCCAGCAGCTTGACTAGCGGGAGGGGAACGCAGTATTTT. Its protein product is CASSLTSGRGTQYF. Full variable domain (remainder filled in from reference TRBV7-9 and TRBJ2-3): DTGVSQNPRHKITKRGQNVTFRCDPISEHNRLYWYRQTLGQGPEFLTYFQNEAQLEKSRLLSDRFSAERPKGSFSTLEIQRTEQGDSAMYLCASSLTSGRGTQYFGPGTRLTVL.

The chain's CDR3 is CASSEGQGPDTQYF. The CDR3 nucleotides read TGTGCCAGCAGTGAAGGACAGGGGCCAGATACGCAGTATTTT. V is TRBV25-1 and J is TRBJ2-3; 9 positions match TRBD1. In germline, CDR1 is MGHDK, CDR2 SYGVNS. The trim removed 2 bases at V and 4 bases at J, leaving 1 base unmatched. The CDR3 sequence is 14 residues long.

Here the CDR3 reads CASSQASGTGSYEQYF. CDR3 nucleotides: TGCGCCAGCAGCCAAGCCTCCGGGACTGGCTCCTACGAGCAGTACTTC. V usage is TRBV4-1 and J usage is TRBJ2-7, with D possibly matching TRBD2 (6 bases). The length of the CDR3 is 16 residues. Germline loops: CDR1 MGHRA, CDR2 YSYEKL. Trimming cost V 1 base and J 0 bases, with 13 bases left between them.

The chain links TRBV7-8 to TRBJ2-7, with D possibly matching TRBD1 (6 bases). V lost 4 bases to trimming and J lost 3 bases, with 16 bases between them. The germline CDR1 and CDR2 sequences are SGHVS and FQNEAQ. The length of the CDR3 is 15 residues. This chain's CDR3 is CASSYLGQGNYEQYF. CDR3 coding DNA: TGTGCCAGCAGCTACCTCGGGCAGGGGAACTACGAGCAGTACTTC.

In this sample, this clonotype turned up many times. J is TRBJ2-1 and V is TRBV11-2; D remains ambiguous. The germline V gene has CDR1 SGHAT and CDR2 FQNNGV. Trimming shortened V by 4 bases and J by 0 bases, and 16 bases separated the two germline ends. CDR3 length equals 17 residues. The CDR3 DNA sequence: TGTGCCAGCAGCTCCCGGGCCCTGGTTTACTCCTACAATGAGCAGTTCTTC. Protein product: CASSSRALVYSYNEQFF.

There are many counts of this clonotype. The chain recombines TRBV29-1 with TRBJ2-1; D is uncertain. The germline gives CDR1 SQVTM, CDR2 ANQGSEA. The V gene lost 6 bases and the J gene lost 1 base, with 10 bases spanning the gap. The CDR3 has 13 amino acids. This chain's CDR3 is CSVPGLSYNEQFF. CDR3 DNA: TGCAGCGTCCCAGGCCTTTCCTACAATGAGCAGTTCTTC.

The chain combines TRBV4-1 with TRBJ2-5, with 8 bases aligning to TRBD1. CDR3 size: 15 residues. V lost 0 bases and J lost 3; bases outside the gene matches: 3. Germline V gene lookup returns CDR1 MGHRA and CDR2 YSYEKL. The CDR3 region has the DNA TGCGCCAGCAGCCAAGAGGGGACAGGTGAAGAGACCCAGTACTTC. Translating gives CASSQEGTGEETQYF.

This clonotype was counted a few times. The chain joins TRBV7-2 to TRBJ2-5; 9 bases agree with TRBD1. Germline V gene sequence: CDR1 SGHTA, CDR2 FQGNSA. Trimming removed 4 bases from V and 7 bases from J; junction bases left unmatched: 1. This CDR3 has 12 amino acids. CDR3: CASSWDRATQYF. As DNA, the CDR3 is TGTGCCAGCAGCTGGGACAGGGCGACCCAGTACTTC.

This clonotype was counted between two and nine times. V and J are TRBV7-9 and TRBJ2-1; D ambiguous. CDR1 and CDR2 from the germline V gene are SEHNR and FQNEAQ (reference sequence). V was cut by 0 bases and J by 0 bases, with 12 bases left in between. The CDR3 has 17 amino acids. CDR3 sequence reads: CASSLAGQLSSYNEQFF. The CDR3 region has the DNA TGTGCCAGCAGCTTAGCCGGCCAGTTAAGCTCCTACAATGAGCAGTTCTTC.

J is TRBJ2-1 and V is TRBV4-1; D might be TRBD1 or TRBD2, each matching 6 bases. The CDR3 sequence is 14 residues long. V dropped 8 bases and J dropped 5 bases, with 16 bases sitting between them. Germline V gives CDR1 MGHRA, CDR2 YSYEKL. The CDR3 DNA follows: TGCGCCAGCCGGCTTTGGAGGGACAACAATGAGCAGTTCTTC. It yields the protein CASRLWRDNNEQFF.

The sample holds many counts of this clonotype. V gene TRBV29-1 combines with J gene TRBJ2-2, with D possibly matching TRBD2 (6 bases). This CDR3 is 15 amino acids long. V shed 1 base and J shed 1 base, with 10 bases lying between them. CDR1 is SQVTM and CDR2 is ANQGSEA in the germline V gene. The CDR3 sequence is CSVEVSGENTGELFF. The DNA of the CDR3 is TGCAGCGTTGAAGTTAGCGGAGAGAACACCGGGGAGCTGTTTTTT.